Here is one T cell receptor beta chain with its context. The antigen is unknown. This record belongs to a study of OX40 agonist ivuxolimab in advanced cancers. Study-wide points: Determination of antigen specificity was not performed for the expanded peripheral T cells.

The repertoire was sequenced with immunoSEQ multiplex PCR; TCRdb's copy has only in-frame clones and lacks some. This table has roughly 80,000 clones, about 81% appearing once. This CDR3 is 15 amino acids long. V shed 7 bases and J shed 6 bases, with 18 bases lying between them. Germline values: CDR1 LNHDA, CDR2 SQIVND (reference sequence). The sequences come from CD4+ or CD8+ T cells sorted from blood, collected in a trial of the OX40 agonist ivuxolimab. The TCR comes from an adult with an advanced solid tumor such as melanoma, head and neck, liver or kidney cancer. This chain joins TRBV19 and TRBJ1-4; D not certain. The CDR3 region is CASTPERDGDEKLFF. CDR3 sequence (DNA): TGTGCCAGTACCCCCGAGAGGGATGGAGATGAAAAACTGTTTTTT.